The 17 T cell receptor beta chains below all came from one sample that was sequenced in a study of blood T cell repertoires in COVID-19. Produced via immunoSEQ multiplex PCR; TCRdb's table is partial and in-frame only. The data show around 340,000 clones, roughly 87% seen once. Sequencing was performed on peripheral blood. The receptors derive from a woman aged 60-70 years with COVID-19, enrolled during active disease.

The chain couples TRBV30 to TRBJ1-4; D not certain. The CDR3 has 15 residues. The V and J ends lost 2 bases and 5 bases respectively, with 15 bases between them. Germline V CDR1 and CDR2: GTSNPN, SVGIG (reference sequence). CDR3 loop: CAWSIQSQNNEKLFF. The CDR3 DNA sequence: TGTGCCTGGAGTATACAATCCCAGAACAATGAAAAACTGTTTTTT. The full variable domain, its missing parts supplied by reference TRBV30 and TRBJ1-4, is SQTIHQWPATLVQPVGSPLSLECTVEGTSNPNLYWYRQAAGRGLQLLFYSVGIGQISSEVPQNLSASRPQDRQFILSSKKLLLSDSGFYLCAWSIQSQNNEKLFFGSGTQLSVL.

The sample holds a few counts of this clone. The sample has other DNA sequences that encode this CDR3 too. The J gene is TRBJ1-2, the V gene TRBV5-1, with 7 bases aligning to TRBD1. CDR1 SGHRS and CDR2 YFSETQ come from the germline V gene. This CDR3 spans 14 amino acids. With V trimmed by 2 bases and J by 2 bases, 3 bases remained unmatched. The CDR3 region is CASSLSTGNYGYTF. As DNA, the CDR3 is TGCGCCAGCAGCTTATCGACAGGGAACTATGGCTACACCTTC.

The chain combines TRBV2 with TRBJ1-6; D is uncertain. The V gene lost 3 bases and the J gene lost 2 bases, with 5 bases spanning the gap. The CDR3 length is 14 residues. Germline V lookup: CDR1 SNHLY, CDR2 FYNNEI. In DNA form, the CDR3 reads TGTGCCAGCAGTGATTCGGCCTATAATTCACCCCTCCACTTT. Translated, it gives CASSDSAYNSPLHF.

This chain joins TRBV10-3 and TRBJ1-1, with 7 bases identical to TRBD1. Trimming took 4 bases from V and 1 from J; bases not matched to a gene: 6. Per germline, CDR1 ENHRY and CDR2 SYGVKD. The CDR3 totals 15 residues. Here the CDR3 reads CAISALQGPNTEAFF. The CDR3 region has the DNA TGTGCCATCAGTGCATTACAGGGGCCGAACACTGAAGCTTTCTTT.

The V gene is TRBV7-9, the J gene TRBJ1-3; 10 bases are a match to TRBD1. The CDR3 loop spans 16 amino acids. The germline CDR1 and CDR2 sequences are SEHNR and FQNEAQ (reference sequence). V shed 6 bases and J 6 bases; nucleotides not matched to a gene: 11. This CDR3 is CASSSGTGDFLNTIYF. CDR3 nucleotides: TGTGCCAGCAGTTCCGGGACAGGGGATTTTCTAAACACCATATATTTT.

This clone occurred once. The chain has TRBV7-2 and TRBJ2-2; 10 positions match TRBD2. CDR3 length: 15 residues. V gave up 0 bases and J gave up 6 bases; unmatched junction bases: 1. The V gene's germline CDR1 is SGHTA and CDR2 FQGNSA. In DNA, the CDR3 is TGTGCCAGCAGCTTAGCGCTAGCGGGGGCCGGGGAGCTGTTTTTT. This codes for CASSLALAGAGELFF.

A few counts support this clone. J is TRBJ1-5 and V is TRBV7-2, with D perhaps TRBD1 (5 bases). V dropped 5 bases and J dropped 14 bases, with 22 bases sitting between them. This CDR3 is 14 amino acids long. The V gene's germline CDR1 is SGHTA and CDR2 FQGNSA. The CDR3 DNA reads TGTGCCAGCAGCAAGGAGGGGTATGACCTGCGGGAGCATTTT. Amino acids: CASSKEGYDLREHF.

The table lists this clone with a count of one. The CDR3 DNA is TGTGCCAGCAGTCTCAGGGGGAACGCCTACAATGAGCAGTTCTTC. It is translated as CASSLRGNAYNEQFF. This chain joins TRBV2 and TRBJ2-1; 7 bases fit TRBD1. From germline, CDR1 is SNHLY and CDR2 FYNNEI. This CDR3 has 15 residues. The V and J ends lost 5 bases and 2 bases, in that order; junction bases with no gene match: 6.

This chain links TRBV5-1 with TRBJ2-2; no clear D gene. This CDR3 region has 15 residues. The V gene's germline CDR1 is SGHRS and CDR2 YFSETQ. V was cut by 0 bases and J by 5 bases, with 11 bases left in between. DNA of the CDR3: TGCGCCAGCAGCTTGGGAGCTTCTGAGACCGGGGAGCTGTTTTTT. This codes for CASSLGASETGELFF.

The chain uses TRBV24-1 and TRBJ2-3; no firm D call. The V gene's germline CDR1 is KGHDR and CDR2 SFDVKD. Trimming took 9 bases from V and 0 from J, leaving 6 bases between them. The CDR3 contains 12 residues. The CDR3 sequence is CATGPSTDTQYF. The DNA of the CDR3 is TGTGCCACCGGGCCAAGCACAGATACGCAGTATTTT.

The chain has TRBV2 and TRBJ1-5, with unresolved D. Per the germline V gene, CDR1 is SNHLY and CDR2 is FYNNEI. The CDR3 runs 13 residues. Trimming shortened V by 6 bases and J by 4 bases, and 10 bases separated the two germline ends. CDR3 nucleotide sequence: TGTGCCAGCAGGAAGGAGGTAAATCAGCCCCAGCATTTT. Its protein is CASRKEVNQPQHF.

The V gene is TRBV18, the J gene TRBJ2-5; perhaps TRBD2 as D (6 bases). V shed 0 bases and J shed 1 base, with 9 bases lying between them. Germline V CDR1 and CDR2: KGHSH, LQKENI. There are 15 residues in the CDR3. The CDR3 DNA sequence: TGTGCCAGCTCACCACCGGGACTGCGCCAAGAGACCCAGTACTTC. Translated: CASSPPGLRQETQYF.

This clone was observed a single time. The V call is TRBV6-5, the J call TRBJ1-1; D might be TRBD1 (6 bases). Germline V CDR1 and CDR2: MNHEY, SVGAGI. V lost 5 bases, J lost 2 bases, and 12 bases lay in between. The CDR3 contains 14 residues. DNA for the CDR3: TGTGCCAGCAGTCACAGGGCACCCAACACTGAAGCTTTCTTT. Its translation is CASSHRAPNTEAFF.

The rearrangement joins TRBV10-3 to TRBJ1-1; possibly TRBD1 for D (6 bases). Trimming pared 10 bases from V and 3 bases from J, leaving 12 bases between. Germline V gene sequence: CDR1 ENHRY, CDR2 SYGVKD. The CDR3 has 12 residues. The CDR3 here is CATKKGDTEAFF. The CDR3 bases are TGTGCCACCAAGAAGGGGGACACTGAAGCTTTCTTT.

J is TRBJ2-5 and V is TRBV3-1 (or the pseudogene TRBV3-2), with D maybe TRBD1 (5 bases). Germline values: CDR1 LGHDT, CDR2 YNNKEL (reference sequence). V dropped 4 bases and J dropped 1 base, with 10 bases sitting between them. This CDR3 contains 14 residues. Written as DNA, the CDR3 is TGTGCCAGCAGCCTGGGGCGAGCCCAAGAGACCCAGTACTTC. As protein: CASSLGRAQETQYF.

V is TRBV6-1 and J is TRBJ1-1; 7 bases align to TRBD1. CDR1 MNHNS and CDR2 SASEGT come from the germline V gene. Germline trimming cut 0 bases from V and 4 bases from J; bases unmatched to any gene: 5. CDR3 size: 15 residues. The CDR3 protein is CASSEAGGWATEAFF. CDR3 in DNA: TGTGCCAGCAGTGAAGCAGGGGGCTGGGCCACTGAAGCTTTCTTT.

The chain employs TRBV6-6 and TRBJ2-7; 9 positions agree with TRBD2. The CDR3 is 15 residues long. V shed 6 bases, J shed 2 bases, and the junction held 8 bases outside the gene matches. Germline V gene sequence: CDR1 MNHNY, CDR2 SVGAGI (reference sequence). The CDR3 DNA follows: TGTGCCAGCAGCGGCGGAGCGGGGGGAACCTACGAGCAGTACTTC. The encoded protein is CASSGGAGGTYEQYF.